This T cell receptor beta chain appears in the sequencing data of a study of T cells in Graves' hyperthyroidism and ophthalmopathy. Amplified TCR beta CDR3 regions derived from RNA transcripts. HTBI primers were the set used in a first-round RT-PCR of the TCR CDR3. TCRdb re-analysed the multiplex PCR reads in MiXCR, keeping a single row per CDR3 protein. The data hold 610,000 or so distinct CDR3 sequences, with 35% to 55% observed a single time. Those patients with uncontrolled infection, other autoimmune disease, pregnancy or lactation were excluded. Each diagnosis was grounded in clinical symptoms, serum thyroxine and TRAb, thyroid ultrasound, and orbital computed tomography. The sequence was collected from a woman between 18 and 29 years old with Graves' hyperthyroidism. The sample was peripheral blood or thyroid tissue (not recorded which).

CDR3 DNA: TGTGCCAGCAGCCAGAGTAGCGGGAGGGCCGCTGGGGCCAACGTCCTGACTTTC. It encodes CASSQSSGRAAGANVLTF. The genes are TRBV7-2 and TRBJ2-6; 11 nucleotides agree with TRBD2. With V trimmed by 5 bases and J by 2 bases, 8 bases remained unmatched. The length of the CDR3 is 18 residues. CDR1 and CDR2 (germline): SGHTA, FQGNSA.